This T cell receptor (beta chain) was profiled in a study of beta chain features in type 1 diabetes. All of the isolated RNA was reverse transcribed, so expressed TCRB transcripts were sequenced. Assay: immunoSEQ multiplex PCR; the TCRdb copy retains only in-frame clones and omits some. The table has some 100,000 clones, almost 40% seen once. The CDR3 runs 12 residues. The germline gives CDR1 SGHRS, CDR2 YFSETQ. Trimming cost V 4 bases and J 4 bases, with 8 bases left between them. The sequence came from a woman aged 18 to 35 in good health. What was sequenced was stem cell memory CD4+ T cells from blood. The chain links TRBV5-1 to TRBJ1-2; D possibly corresponds to TRBD1 (5 bases). The CDR3 nucleotides are TGCGCCAGCAGCACAGGTACCTATGGCTACACCTTC. It specifies CASSTGTYGYTF.